These 17 T cell receptor beta chains were sequenced from one sample in a study of cytomegalovirus exposure and HLA in healthy donors. Primers included in the PCR were 60 Vbeta and 13 Jbeta primers. Generated by immunoSEQ multiplex PCR, the TCRdb table keeps only in-frame clones and is missing some. The table has 130,000 to 150,000 clones, approximately 79% seen once. Specimen: PBMCs. Receptors were obtained from a woman aged 40 to 55 in good health and CMV-seropositive.

This chain connects TRBV28 to TRBJ2-1, with a tentative D call TRBD2 (5 bases). Trimming cost V 6 bases and J 5 bases, with 20 bases left between them. This CDR3 is built from 16 residues. Germline CDR1 is MDHEN and CDR2 is SYDVKM. In nucleotides, the CDR3 is TGTGCCAGCAGAGAGGGTGGCGCCAACCTAAACAATGAGCAGTTCTTC. Amino acids: CASREGGANLNNEQFF.

This clone has more than one count but fewer than ten. The rearrangement joins TRBV19 to TRBJ1-3, with TRBD1 as a possible D gene (5 bases). Deletions cut 6 bases from V and 2 bases from J, with 20 bases between. This CDR3 comprises 17 residues. In germline, CDR1 is LNHDA, CDR2 SQIVND (reference sequence). The CDR3 sequence: CASSPAPRGPPGNTIYF. CDR3 bases: TGTGCCAGTAGCCCCGCGCCAAGGGGTCCCCCTGGAAACACCATATATTTT.

This clone was found a few times. V usage is TRBV6-1 and J usage is TRBJ2-1; unclear D gene. V shed 7 bases and J shed 11 bases, with 15 bases lying between them. This CDR3 spans 12 amino acids. Germline V gives CDR1 MNHNS, CDR2 SASEGT. CDR3 nucleotides: TGTGCCAGCAAAAGAGTCAATGAACAGCAGTTCTTC. This sequence encodes CASKRVNEQQFF.

In DNA form, the CDR3 reads TGCGCCAGCAGCCGGGTAGGTGACAGGGTGGGTGAGCAGTTCTTC. Translating it yields CASSRVGDRVGEQFF. The J gene is TRBJ2-1, the V gene TRBV4-1; 7 bases fit TRBD1. The CDR3 loop spans 15 amino acids. The germline V gene has CDR1 MGHRA and CDR2 YSYEKL. The V and J ends lost 4 bases and 9 bases, in that order; junction bases with no gene match: 12.

V gene TRBV28 combines with J gene TRBJ2-2; D ambiguous. V lost 6 bases and J lost 0, with 8 bases in between. CDR1 and CDR2 from the germline V gene are MDHEN and SYDVKM. CDR3 size: 14 residues. CDR3 region: CASRYIANTGELFF. DNA of the CDR3: TGTGCCAGCAGGTACATCGCGAACACCGGGGAGCTGTTTTTT.

V gene TRBV20-1 combines with J gene TRBJ1-4; maybe TRBD1 (6 bases). CDR1 and CDR2 from the germline V gene are DFQATT and SNEGSKA (reference sequence). Trimming took off 5 bases at V and 12 bases at J, with 13 bases between the two ends. This CDR3 has 11 amino acids. The CDR3 DNA sequence: TGCAGTGCTGTCAGGGGTCGAGAACTGTTTTTT. It specifies CSAVRGRELFF.

The V and J genes are TRBV6-5 and TRBJ1-1; D gene ambiguous. Germline CDR1 is MNHEY and CDR2 is SVGAGI. This CDR3 region has 13 residues. With 6 bases removed from V and 4 bases from J, the gap between germline ends came to 12 bases. The CDR3 bases are TGTGCCAGCAGCCGAGCGGACGGCACTGAAGCTTTCTTT. Its translation is CASSRADGTEAFF.

The chain combines TRBV19 with TRBJ2-6; D is unclear. V dropped 5 bases and J dropped 0 bases, with 11 bases sitting between them. The CDR3 extends over 16 amino acids. Germline lookup yields CDR1 LNHDA and CDR2 SQIVND (reference sequence). The CDR3 spells CASSPGYSSGANVLTF. The CDR3 DNA sequence: TGTGCCAGTAGTCCAGGCTACAGCTCTGGGGCCAACGTCCTGACTTTC.

J is TRBJ2-7 and V is TRBV7-9, with 9 positions matching TRBD1. Trimming at V came to 0 bases and at J to 3 bases, leaving 3 bases not matched to a gene. This CDR3 is built from 15 residues. Germline CDR1 and CDR2: SEHNR and FQNEAQ (reference sequence). DNA for the CDR3: TGTGCCAGCAGCTTAGCCGGGACAGGGTTCTACGAGCAGTACTTC. Amino acids: CASSLAGTGFYEQYF.

The chain links TRBV18 to TRBJ1-1, with 7 bases aligning to TRBD1. The ends lost 6 bases at V and 2 bases at J; junction bases unmatched: 15. The CDR3 has 17 residues. The germline V gene encodes CDR1 KGHSH and CDR2 LQKENI. Here the CDR3 reads CASSPFLVGDSNTEAFF. The CDR3 bases are TGTGCCAGCTCTCCCTTTTTGGTCGGGGACAGTAACACTGAAGCTTTCTTT.

The table lists this clone with a count of one. The CDR3 loop is CAIKDRGEYEQYF. The CDR3, as DNA: TGTGCCATTAAGGACAGGGGCGAGTACGAGCAGTACTTC. The rearrangement uses TRBV6-1 and TRBJ2-7, with 9 bases matching TRBD1. The CDR3 extends over 13 amino acids. CDR1 is MNHNS, CDR2 SASEGT, per germline. The ends lost 10 bases at V and 4 bases at J; junction bases unmatched: 8.

The V and J genes are TRBV5-1 and TRBJ2-1; TRBD2 agrees at 9 bases. This CDR3 comprises 17 residues. Germline CDR1 is SGHRS and CDR2 is YFSETQ. Trimming at V came to 3 bases and at J to 3 bases, leaving 10 bases not matched to a gene. The CDR3 sequence is CASSSRLAGAHYNEQFF. The CDR3 coding sequence is TGCGCCAGCAGCTCGAGATTAGCGGGGGCTCACTACAATGAGCAGTTCTTC.

The rearrangement links TRBV10-3 to TRBJ2-3; 14 nucleotides agree with TRBD2. Germline-derived CDR1 and CDR2 are ENHRY and SYGVKD. After removal of 6 bases from V and 4 bases from J, the junction contained 3 bases not matched to a gene. This CDR3 is 15 amino acids long. The CDR3 sequence is CAIRTSGGASDTQYF. The DNA of the CDR3 is TGTGCCATCAGGACTAGCGGGGGGGCCTCAGATACGCAGTATTTT.

This chain uses TRBV2 with TRBJ1-5; D may be TRBD1 (6 bases). The germline CDR1 and CDR2 sequences are SNHLY and FYNNEI. CDR3 length: 15 residues. V lost 3 bases, J lost 9 bases, and 18 bases lay in between. CDR3 coding DNA: TGTGCCAGCAGTGATAAACAGGGCGGCGGGGGGCCCCAGCATTTT. Translated, it gives CASSDKQGGGGPQHF.

The gene calls are TRBV20-1 and TRBJ2-5; a possible D gene is TRBD2 (6 bases). The V end lost 3 bases, the J end lost 5 bases, and 7 bases lay between the germline ends. CDR1 and CDR2 (germline): DFQATT, SNEGSKA (reference sequence). The CDR3 runs 11 residues. The CDR3 is CSASGGETQYF. The CDR3 DNA sequence: TGCAGTGCTAGTGGAGGGGAGACCCAGTACTTC.

The rearrangement uses TRBV13 and TRBJ2-5, with a tentative D call TRBD2 (6 bases). The J call is doubtful: the DNA matches TRBJ2-7 better. Germline V gives CDR1 PRHDT, CDR2 FYEKMQ (reference sequence). The CDR3 spans 13 residues. CDR3 bases: TGTGCCAGCAGCTTCGGGACTGGCTACGAGCAGTACTTC. Protein product: CASSFGTGYEQYF.

This clone was seen just once. The gene calls are TRBV7-9 and TRBJ2-7; unclear D gene. The CDR3 covers 12 residues. Trimming left V 2 bases short and J 5 bases short, with 7 bases between. Germline lookup yields CDR1 SEHNR and CDR2 FQNEAQ (reference sequence). The CDR3 spells CASSLTRDEQYF. CDR3 nucleotide sequence: TGTGCCAGCAGCTTAACTCGGGACGAGCAGTACTTC. Full variable domain (outside the CDR3, taken from reference TRBV7-9 and TRBJ2-7): DTGVSQNPRHKITKRGQNVTFRCDPISEHNRLYWYRQTLGQGPEFLTYFQNEAQLEKSRLLSDRFSAERPKGSFSTLEIQRTEQGDSAMYLCASSLTRDEQYFGPGTRLTVT.